The source of this TCR beta chain is a study of T cell repertoires in cytomegalovirus infection (dated by TCRdb to the late 2010s). For the study in its entirety: Recently identified HLA-C-restricted CMV epitopes, whose presentation resists viral immunomodulation, were targeted by peptide stimulations together with well-studied HLA-B-restricted epitopes. Donor HLA type was relevant to the analysis, because carriage of CMV infection together with the matching HLA type was indicated by public TCR beta signatures. General study outcomes and caveats: In the ex vivo response, HLA-C-restricted CMV-specific TCR beta clonotypes were dominant, and in two of eight donors the single most frequent clonotype came from this HLA-C-restricted group. Cumulative frequency of public TCR beta family members discriminated carriers of CMV infection plus the relevant HLA type in this cohort and an independent approximately 370-donor cohort.

Reads for this sample came from an Illumina HiSeq 1500. TCRdb handled the public reads itself, with Q25 trimming in fastp and clone calling in MiXCR, and kept productive beta chains. Each entry is one CDR3 protein sequence, shown with its most common DNA and genes. Within this sample are about 34,000 distinct CDR3 sequences, with approximately 52% of them counted one time only. 90% of the sample is in the top ten clones. The CDR3 sequence holds 15 residues, the cysteine and phenylalanine included. The retained sequence is limited to the CDR3, 45 bases, with the frame set at the first base. CDR1 and CDR2 were assigned from the germline V gene as SGHAT and FQNNGV. The junction shows trimming of 5 bases on V and 4 bases on J, plus 17 bases between the germline ends. The sample's treatment or condition label, decoded: in vitro stimulation with specific CMV peptide epitopes to enrich CMV-specific T cells.

This clonotype was observed a single time. Its target antigen remains unknown. No base quality values were provided; no much bigger clone lies one nucleotide off. On its own, one read is weak support. The source is a human donor in good health (CMV status not recorded). Some clones in this sample may be carry-over from other donors' samples. Rearrangement joined TRBV11-2 to TRBJ1-1; TRBD1 is perhaps the D gene, given 5 matching bases. Material: CD8+ T cells from cultured PBMCs, obtained from culture after CMV antigen stimulation. CDR3 region: CASSPRGGVVTEAFF. The DNA sequence reads TGTGCCAGCAGCCCCCGTGGGGGGGTGGTCACTGAAGCTTTCTTT.